This T cell receptor beta chain comes out of a study of cytomegalovirus exposure and HLA in healthy donors. Overall study findings and caveats: Among TCR beta chains, those listed as cytomegalovirus-associated numbered over 150.

In the PCR, 60 Vbeta and 13 Jbeta primers were used. Original analysis: Around 9.9 million shared chains were among the 80 million or so unique TCR beta chains that a later analysis counted. Assay used: immunoSEQ multiplex PCR; TCRdb lists only in-frame clones, some missing. The V and J calls and the clone size are those of that table, but D and trimming were determined from the DNA. The sample carries about 180,000 clones, 65% to 90% recorded once. As concerns this clone: The antigen is not known.

Between the trimmed V and J ends, which lost 1 base and 1 base, there was a span of 15 bases. Germline loops: CDR1 SGHKS, CDR2 YYEKEE (reference sequence). The CDR3 has 17 amino acids. The rearrangement joins TRBV5-5 to TRBJ2-1, with D tentatively TRBD2 (5 bases). Sequenced input: PBMCs. The sequence was obtained from a girl aged 2-9 years in good health and CMV-seropositive. The CDR3, as DNA: TGTGCCAGCAGCTTGTCGGTAGGCGCGGGTTCCTACAATGAGCAGTTCTTC. The encoded protein is CASSLSVGAGSYNEQFF.